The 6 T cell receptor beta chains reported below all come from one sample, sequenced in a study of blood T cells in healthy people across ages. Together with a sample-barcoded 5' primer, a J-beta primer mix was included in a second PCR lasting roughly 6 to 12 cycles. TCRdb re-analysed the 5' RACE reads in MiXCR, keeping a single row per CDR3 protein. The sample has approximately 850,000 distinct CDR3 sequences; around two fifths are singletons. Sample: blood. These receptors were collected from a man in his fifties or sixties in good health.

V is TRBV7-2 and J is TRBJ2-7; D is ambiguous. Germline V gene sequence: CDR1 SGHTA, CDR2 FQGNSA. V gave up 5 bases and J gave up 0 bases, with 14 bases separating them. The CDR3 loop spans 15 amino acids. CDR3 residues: CASSHPPDLSYEQYF. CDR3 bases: TGTGCCAGCAGCCATCCACCGGACCTCTCCTACGAGCAGTACTTC.

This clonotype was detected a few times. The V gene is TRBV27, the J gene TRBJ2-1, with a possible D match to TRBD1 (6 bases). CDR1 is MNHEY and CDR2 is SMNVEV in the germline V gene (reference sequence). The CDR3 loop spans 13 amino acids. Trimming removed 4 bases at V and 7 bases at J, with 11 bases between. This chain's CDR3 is CASSSHQGNEQFF. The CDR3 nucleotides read TGTGCCAGCAGTTCCCACCAGGGGAATGAGCAGTTCTTC.

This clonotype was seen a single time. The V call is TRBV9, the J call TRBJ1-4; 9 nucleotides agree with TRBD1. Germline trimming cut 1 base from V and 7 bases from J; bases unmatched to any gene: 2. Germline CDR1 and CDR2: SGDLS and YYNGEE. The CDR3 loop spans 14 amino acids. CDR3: CASSVMDRGEKLFF. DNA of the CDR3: TGTGCCAGCAGCGTAATGGACAGGGGTGAAAAACTGTTTTTT. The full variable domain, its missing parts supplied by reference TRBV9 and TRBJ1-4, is DSGVTQTPKHLITATGQRVTLRCSPRSGDLSVYWYQQSLDQGLQFLIQYYNGEERAKGNILERFSAQQFPDLHSELNLSSLELGDSALYFCASSVMDRGEKLFFGSGTQLSVL.

The CDR3 loop is CASSLTGLSSGANVLTF. The CDR3 DNA reads as TGTGCCAGCAGTCTGACAGGCCTAAGCTCTGGGGCCAACGTCCTGACTTTC. The rearrangement links TRBV28 to TRBJ2-6, with TRBD1 as a possible D gene (6 bases). The V gene lost 5 bases and the J gene lost 0 bases, with 14 bases spanning the gap. This CDR3 has 17 residues. CDR1 is MDHEN, CDR2 SYDVKM, per germline.

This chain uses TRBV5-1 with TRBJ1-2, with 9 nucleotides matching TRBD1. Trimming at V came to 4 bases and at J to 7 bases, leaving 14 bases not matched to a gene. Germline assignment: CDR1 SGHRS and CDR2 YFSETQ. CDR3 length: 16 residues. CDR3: CASSPVPGQGYTGYTF. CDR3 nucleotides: TGCGCCAGCAGCCCGGTCCCGGGACAGGGTTATACTGGCTACACCTTC.

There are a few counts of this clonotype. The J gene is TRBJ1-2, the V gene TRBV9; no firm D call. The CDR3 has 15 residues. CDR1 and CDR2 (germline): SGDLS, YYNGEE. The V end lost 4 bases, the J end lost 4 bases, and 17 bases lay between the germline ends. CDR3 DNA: TGTGCCAGCAGCCCGCAAAGCGAGCTACTCTATGGCTACACCTTC. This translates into CASSPQSELLYGYTF.